The entry below gives a single TCR beta chain sequence along with its context. The TCR beta repertoire was assessed by survey-level immunoSEQ sequencing. Libraries were prepared by immunoSEQ multiplex PCR; TCRdb keeps only in-frame clonotypes and omits some of them. The data contain around 50,000 clones, approximately 93% of them singletons. The CDR3 is 15 residues long. V shed 2 bases, J shed 6 bases, and the junction held 9 bases outside the gene matches. Germline V gene sequence: CDR1 MDHEN, CDR2 SYDVKM. The chain links TRBV28 to TRBJ2-7; TRBD1 matches 8 bases. The sample taken for sequencing was PBMCs. The receptor was isolated from a man aged 35 to 55 with rheumatoid arthritis. CDR3 region: CASSLPSDRGREQYF. Here the CDR3 DNA reads TGTGCCAGCAGTTTACCCTCCGACAGGGGCCGCGAGCAGTACTTC.